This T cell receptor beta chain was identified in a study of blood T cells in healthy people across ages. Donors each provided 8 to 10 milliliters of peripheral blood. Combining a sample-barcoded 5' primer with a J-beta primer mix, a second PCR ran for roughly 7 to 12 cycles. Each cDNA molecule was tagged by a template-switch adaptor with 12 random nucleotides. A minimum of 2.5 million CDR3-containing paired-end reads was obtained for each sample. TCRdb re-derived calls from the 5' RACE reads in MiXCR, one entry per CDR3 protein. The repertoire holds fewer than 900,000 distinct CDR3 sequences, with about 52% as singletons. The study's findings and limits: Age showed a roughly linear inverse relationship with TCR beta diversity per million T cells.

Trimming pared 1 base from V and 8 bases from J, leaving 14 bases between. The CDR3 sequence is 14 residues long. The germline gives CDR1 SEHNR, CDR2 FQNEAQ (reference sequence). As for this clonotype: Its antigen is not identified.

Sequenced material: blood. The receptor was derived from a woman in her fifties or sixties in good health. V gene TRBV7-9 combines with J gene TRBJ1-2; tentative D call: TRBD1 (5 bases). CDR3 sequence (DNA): TGTGCCAGCAGCTTAGATTCGGGGCTAGAAGGCTACACCTTC. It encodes CASSLDSGLEGYTF.